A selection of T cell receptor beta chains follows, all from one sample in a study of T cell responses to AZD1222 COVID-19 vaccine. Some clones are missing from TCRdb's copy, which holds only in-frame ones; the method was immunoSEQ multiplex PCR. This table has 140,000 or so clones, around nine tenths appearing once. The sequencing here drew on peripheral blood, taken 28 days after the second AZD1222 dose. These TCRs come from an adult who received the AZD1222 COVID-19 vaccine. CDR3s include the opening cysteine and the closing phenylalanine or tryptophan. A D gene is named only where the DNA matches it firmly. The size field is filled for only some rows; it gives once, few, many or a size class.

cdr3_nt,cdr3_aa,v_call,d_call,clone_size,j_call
TGTGCCAGCAGAACAGGGCATGGGGCCAACGTCCTGACTTTC,CASRTGHGANVLTF,TRBV11-2,.,.,TRBJ2-6
TGCGCCAGCGGATCTAGCGGGAGGGGCGGGGAGCAGTACTTC,CASGSSGRGGEQYF,TRBV4-3,TRBD2,few,TRBJ2-7
TGTGCCAGCAGTTTGGGATATTCTAATTCACCCCTCCACTTT,CASSLGYSNSPLHF,TRBV28,.,.,TRBJ1-6
TGTGCCAGCAGCTTTGGCCTAGCGGGTTACTCTGGGGCCAACGTCCTGACTTTC,CASSFGLAGYSGANVLTF,TRBV11-3,TRBD2,.,TRBJ2-6
TGTGCCAGCAGCTTATGGGGGACGGGATTTACCCAGTACTTC,CASSLWGTGFTQYF,TRBV7-2,.,.,TRBJ2-5
TGTGCCTGGGGGGGAGGTTCACAGGTGAGCTCCTACGAGCAGTACTTC,CAWGGGSQVSSYEQYF,TRBV30,.,.,TRBJ2-7
TGTGCCAGCAGCCAGGGGCAGGGGGGTTCACCCCTCCACTTT,CASSQGQGGSPLHF,TRBV9,TRBD1,.,TRBJ1-6
TGTGCCAGCAGTAACAGGGGGAACACTGAAGCTTTCTTT,CASSNRGNTEAFF,TRBV7-3,TRBD1,few,TRBJ1-1
TGTGCCAGCAGCTTAGGGGATTGGACAGGGGAGAGGCAGCCCCAGCATTTT,CASSLGDWTGERQPQHF,TRBV11-2,TRBD1,.,TRBJ1-5
TGTGCCAGCAGGCCCGGACAGAATACTAACTATGGCTACACCTTC,CASRPGQNTNYGYTF,TRBV2,.,.,TRBJ1-2
TGTGCCAGCAGCGAGGGTACTGAAGCTTTCTTT,CASSEGTEAFF,TRBV7-9,.,.,TRBJ1-1
TGTGCCAGCAGCTTTCTAGCGGGGCAGCAAGAGACCCAGTACTTC,CASSFLAGQQETQYF,TRBV7-8,TRBD2,.,TRBJ2-5
TGTGCCACAACGAGGGGGTGGAACTATGGCTACACCTTC,CATTRGWNYGYTF,TRBV5-6,.,.,TRBJ1-2
TGTGCCAGCAGCGTAGCGGGGTTTCTATCTCCTTCCTATGGCTACACCTTC,CASSVAGFLSPSYGYTF,TRBV9,.,.,TRBJ1-2
TGTGCCACCAGCAGAGCTAGCGGGAGCGGCACAGATACGCAGTATTTT,CATSRASGSGTDTQYF,TRBV15,TRBD2,.,TRBJ2-3